The clone carrying this T cell receptor beta chain appeared a few times. The authors ran a second PCR of about 6 to 12 cycles using a sample-barcoded 5' primer and a J-beta primer mix. TCRdb redid the calling of the 5' RACE reads with MiXCR, one entry per CDR3 protein. The sample includes fewer than 600,000 distinct CDR3 sequences, about 25% of them seen just once. The data derive from a study of blood T cells in healthy people across ages. The CDR3 contains 14 residues. Germline V gives CDR1 MDHEN, CDR2 SYDVKM. V was shortened by 6 bases and J by 8 bases, with 16 bases between the two germline ends. These sequences were also reported in another study, on T cells of mothers and their children.

Sequenced: blood. The rearrangement uses TRBV28 and TRBJ1-4, with no clear D. This TCR was sampled from a boy between 2 and 10 years old in good health. This chain's CDR3 is CASRTVRAGEKLFF. The CDR3 region has the DNA TGTGCCAGCAGGACCGTTCGCGCCGGGGAAAAACTGTTTTTT.